Below are 2 T cell receptor beta chains sequenced from a single sample in a study of graft-versus-host responses after intestinal transplantation. Data came from immunoSEQ multiplex PCR; TCRdb stores just in-frame clones and leaves some out. Altogether tens of thousands of clones are present, roughly 92% being singletons, with the ten largest covering less than 8%. The source material was bone marrow, sampled nearly 750 days after intestinal transplantation. The receptors stem from a human patient who received an intestinal transplant, so some T cells may come from the graft donor.

The chain joins TRBV12-5 to TRBJ2-1; 11 positions agree with TRBD2. Germline lookup yields CDR1 LGHNT and CDR2 FRNRAP. The V segment lost 6 bases and the J segment 3 bases; nucleotides outside the gene matches: 7. The length of the CDR3 is 16 residues. Written as DNA, the CDR3 is TGTGCTAGTGGCCCACCTCTAGCGGGGGGCTACAATGAGCAGTTCTTC. It is translated as CASGPPLAGGYNEQFF. Looking up the rest from reference TRBV12-5 and TRBJ2-1 gives the full variable domain: DARVTQTPRHKVTEMGQEVTMRCQPILGHNTVFWYRQTMMQGLELLAYFRNRAPLDDSGMPKDRFSAEMPDATLATLKIQPSEPRDSAVYFCASGPPLAGGYNEQFFGPGTRLTVL.

The V and J genes are TRBV5-1 and TRBJ2-1; the match to TRBD2 covers 15 bases. The CDR3 consists of 18 residues. Germline trimming cut 4 bases from V and 10 bases from J; bases unmatched to any gene: 15. Germline assignment: CDR1 SGHRS and CDR2 YFSETQ. CDR3 protein: CASSPLSRTSGGAAEQFF. The DNA of the CDR3 is TGCGCCAGCAGCCCACTATCAAGGACTAGCGGGGGGGCGGCGGAGCAGTTCTTC.